Listed here is a single TCR beta chain. The data were produced by immunoSEQ multiplex PCR, yet TCRdb's version contains in-frame clones alone and is incomplete. The sample consists of approximately 460,000 clones, roughly four fifths of them appearing once. Donors included only healthy HIV-negative adults lacking recent acute infections or vaccinations. These data are taken from a study of shared clonotypes between healthy human individuals. This CDR3 is built from 15 residues. Unmatched junction bases numbered 8, after V lost 5 bases and J lost 2 bases. Germline V gene sequence: CDR1 SGHVS, CDR2 FQNEAQ.

The sequenced material came from PBMCs. The sequence came from a woman aged 40 to 50 in good health. Some clones in this sample may be carry-over from other donors' samples. This rearrangement joins TRBV7-8 to TRBJ2-7, with 8 bases that match TRBD1. The CDR3 loop is CASSLRQGHAYEQYF. CDR3 DNA sequence: TGTGCCAGCAGCCTCCGACAGGGGCACGCCTACGAGCAGTACTTC.